Each of the 28 T cell receptor beta chains below was sequenced from the same sample in a study of identical twins. MiXCR, run by TCRdb on the 5' RACE reads, gives a single entry per CDR3 protein. The sample carries approximately 350,000 distinct CDR3 sequences, about 12% recorded once. The data were also submitted as part of a second study, on yellow fever vaccine responses in identical twins.

The material sequenced was CD8+ T cells sorted from blood. Receptors originate from a woman under 30 in good health.

CDR3 loop: CASSKTGAGETQYF. The CDR3 DNA sequence: TGTGCCAGCAGCAAAACAGGGGCAGGAGAGACCCAGTACTTC. The chain combines TRBV12-3 or TRBV12-4 with TRBJ2-5; 7 bases fit TRBD1. J lost 4 bases, V lost 6 bases, and 8 bases had no gene match. The CDR3 runs to 14 residues.

This sequence joins TRBV5-6 and TRBJ2-1; 7 bases are a match to TRBD2. This CDR3 is built from 14 residues. Germline V CDR1 and CDR2: SGHDT, YYEEEE. Trimming at V came to 2 bases and at J to 10 bases, leaving 9 bases not matched to a gene. The DNA for the CDR3 is TGTGCCAGCAGCTTAGAGACTAGCTGGGGAGAGCAGTTCTTC. Translated, it gives CASSLETSWGEQFF.

This sequence joins TRBV28 and TRBJ1-5; 10 bases line up with TRBD1. This CDR3 contains 14 residues. Per the germline V gene, CDR1 is MDHEN and CDR2 is SYDVKM. The trim removed 5 bases at V and 7 bases at J, leaving 5 bases unmatched. CDR3 protein: CASSDRGRGQPQHF. The CDR3 bases are TGTGCCAGCAGTGACAGGGGGCGGGGGCAGCCCCAGCATTTT.

V usage is TRBV29-1 and J usage is TRBJ2-5, with TRBD1 matching 9 bases. Germline V lookup: CDR1 SQVTM, CDR2 ANQGSEA. The CDR3 is 16 residues long. V dropped 6 bases and J dropped 7; count of bases not matched to a gene: 18. CDR3 in DNA: TGCAGCGTCGAGGGCAGAGCCGGGACAGGGTTAGGGACCCAGTACTTC. It translates to CSVEGRAGTGLGTQYF.

The rearrangement joins TRBV5-6 to TRBJ2-5; tentative D call: TRBD2 (6 bases). V lost 0 bases to trimming and J lost 4 bases, with 16 bases between them. The CDR3 sequence is 16 residues long. Germline lookup yields CDR1 SGHDT and CDR2 YYEEEE. The CDR3 is CASSLGGGSNLETQYF. The CDR3 DNA sequence: TGTGCCAGCAGCTTGGGCGGAGGGAGTAATTTAGAGACCCAGTACTTC.

This clonotype was seen only a few times. V gene TRBV9 combines with J gene TRBJ2-1, with TRBD2 matching 10 bases. With 4 bases clipped from V and 7 bases from J, the junction kept 8 bases outside the gene matches. This CDR3 is 15 amino acids long. CDR1 and CDR2 from the germline V gene are SGDLS and YYNGEE. The CDR3 DNA reads TGTGCCAGCAGCAAAAGCGGGAGGGCCGAGAATGAGCAGTTCTTC. It yields the protein CASSKSGRAENEQFF.

This chain connects TRBV7-9 to TRBJ2-5, with 7 bases identical to TRBD1. V lost 5 bases, J lost 1 base, and 7 bases stayed unmatched. The V gene's germline CDR1 is SEHNR and CDR2 FQNEAQ (reference sequence). The CDR3 length is 15 residues. CDR3 nucleotides: TGTGCCAGCAGCACAAACCGGGACAGCCAAGAGACCCAGTACTTC. The encoded protein is CASSTNRDSQETQYF.

In its sample, this clonotype was seen many times. The chain couples TRBV7-9 to TRBJ1-1; 7 nucleotides agree with TRBD1. Looked up from germline, CDR1 is SEHNR and CDR2 is FQNEAQ (reference sequence). Trimming cost V 5 bases and J 7 bases; bases outside gene matches: 4. The CDR3 consists of 12 residues. This chain's CDR3 is CASSRGTVEAFF. CDR3 nucleotides: TGTGCCAGCAGCCGCGGGACAGTTGAAGCTTTCTTT.

This clonotype was observed at least ten times. The chain links TRBV20-1 to TRBJ2-1; 10 bases fit TRBD1. The CDR3 consists of 16 residues. The junction had 15 bases not matched to a gene; V was cut back by 5 bases and J by 8 bases. CDR1 is DFQATT and CDR2 is SNEGSKA in the germline V gene (reference sequence). CDR3 coding DNA: TGCAGTGCTGCCTCTCAGAGGGACAGGGGTAGTCATGAGCAGTTCTTC. Its protein product is CSAASQRDRGSHEQFF.

In its sample, this clonotype was seen a few times. This chain connects TRBV12-5 to TRBJ2-7; TRBD1 aligns across 10 bases. There are 16 residues in the CDR3. CDR1 is LGHNT and CDR2 is FRNRAP in the germline V gene. The ends lost 5 bases at V and 0 bases at J; junction bases unmatched: 7. The CDR3 sequence is CASGNAGQGPSYEQYV. The CDR3 bases are TGTGCTAGTGGTAACGCGGGACAGGGGCCCTCCTACGAGCAGTACGTC.

This clonotype was counted ten times or more. The gene calls are TRBV5-1 and TRBJ1-1, with D perhaps matching TRBD1 (5 bases). The V and J ends lost 8 bases and 6 bases respectively, with 14 bases between them. The CDR3 spans 12 residues. Germline-derived CDR1 and CDR2 are SGHRS and YFSETQ. The CDR3 reads CASHGAQPEAFF. The CDR3 coding sequence is TGCGCCAGTCACGGGGCCCAACCTGAAGCTTTCTTT. Full variable domain (remainder filled in from reference TRBV5-1 and TRBJ1-1): KAGVTQTPRYLIKTRGQQVTLSCSPISGHRSVSWYQQTPGQGLQFLFEYFSETQRNKGNFPGRFSGRQFSNSRSEMNVSTLELGDSALYLCASHGAQPEAFFGQGTRLTVV.

The J gene is TRBJ2-7, the V gene TRBV12-3 or TRBV12-4, with D possibly being TRBD2 (6 bases). The CDR3 runs to 17 residues. V gave up 5 bases and J gave up 1 base, with 21 bases separating them. The CDR3, as DNA: TGTGCCAGCAGTGTCCTGCGCGGCGGGACGGGGTCCTACGAGCAGTACTTC. Its translation is CASSVLRGGTGSYEQYF.

J is TRBJ2-5 and V is TRBV4-1; perhaps D is TRBD1 or TRBD2 (5 bases each). V lost 4 bases to trimming and J lost 5 bases, with 14 bases between them. Germline assignment: CDR1 MGHRA and CDR2 YSYEKL. CDR3 length equals 14 residues. CDR3 sequence reads: CASSPEGREETQYF. CDR3 nucleotide sequence: TGCGCCAGCAGCCCAGAGGGCAGGGAGGAGACCCAGTACTTC.

This clonotype was counted at least ten times. V is TRBV6-1 and J is TRBJ2-1; possibly TRBD1 for D (5 bases). This CDR3 is 13 amino acids long. Trimming cost V 8 bases and J 2 bases, with 10 bases left between them. The germline gives CDR1 MNHNS, CDR2 SASEGT. CDR3 residues: CASSWGAYNEQFF. In nucleotides, the CDR3 is TGTGCCAGCTCATGGGGCGCCTACAATGAGCAGTTCTTC.

V gene TRBV15 combines with J gene TRBJ2-7; TRBD1 might be the D (7 bases). The germline V gene has CDR1 LNHNV and CDR2 YYDKDF (reference sequence). The CDR3 extends over 15 amino acids. Trimming removed 0 bases from V and 3 bases from J, with 12 bases in between. The CDR3 loop is CATSRDPGGIYEQYF. The CDR3 region has the DNA TGTGCCACCAGCAGAGATCCAGGGGGGATCTACGAGCAGTACTTC.

This clonotype was seen a few times. The chain employs TRBV3-1 and TRBJ2-5; possibly TRBD2 for D (6 bases). This CDR3 has 17 residues. Germline CDR1 LGHDT, CDR2 YNNKEL (reference sequence). Trimming removed 0 bases from V and 2 bases from J, with 16 bases in between. In DNA form, the CDR3 reads TGTGCCAGCAGCCAAGAATTATTGGGACTGACACAAGAGACCCAGTACTTC. Translated: CASSQELLGLTQETQYF.

This chain links TRBV7-8 with TRBJ2-1; D remains ambiguous. V was trimmed by 4 bases and J by 4 bases, leaving 14 bases between them. This CDR3 spans 15 amino acids. CDR1 is SGHVS and CDR2 is FQNEAQ in the germline V gene. The DNA of the CDR3 is TGTGCCAGCAGCTATAGGGCCCCTACGTACAATGAGCAGTTCTTC. Its protein is CASSYRAPTYNEQFF.

The chain couples TRBV9 to TRBJ1-2, with D maybe TRBD1 (5 bases). V was pared by 5 bases and J by 12 bases, with 17 bases between. In germline, CDR1 is SGDLS, CDR2 YYNGEE. CDR3 length: 12 residues. CDR3 protein: CASSPTRDSDTF. In DNA, the CDR3 is TGTGCCAGCAGTCCTACAAGGGACTCCGACACCTTC.

The chain uses TRBV4-1 and TRBJ2-7; D might be TRBD1 or TRBD2, each matching 5 bases. Trimming cost V 1 base and J 6 bases, with 16 bases left between them. The CDR3 covers 15 residues. The germline V gene has CDR1 MGHRA and CDR2 YSYEKL. DNA for the CDR3: TGCGCCAGCAGCCAAGGTATGGGGGAAGGGGTCGAGCAGTACTTC. Its translation is CASSQGMGEGVEQYF.

DNA of the CDR3: TGTGCCAGCAGCGTAGATCTTGGCGGGGCCTACAATGAGCAGTTCTTC. Amino acid sequence: CASSVDLGGAYNEQFF. The chain is built from TRBV9 and TRBJ2-1; possible D gene TRBD2, 6 bases. CDR3 length: 16 amino acids. The germline V gene has CDR1 SGDLS and CDR2 YYNGEE. Trimming took off 0 bases at V and 2 bases at J, with 12 bases between the two ends.

The genes are TRBV24-1 and TRBJ2-2; TRBD1 might be the D (5 bases). Germline V gene sequence: CDR1 KGHDR, CDR2 SFDVKD. Trimming removed 5 bases from V and 2 bases from J, with 8 bases in between. The CDR3 is made up of 14 amino acids. The CDR3 region is CATSARTNTGELFF. The DNA for the CDR3 is TGTGCCACCAGTGCCCGGACAAACACCGGGGAGCTGTTTTTT.

This chain connects TRBV5-1 to TRBJ1-1; 9 bases line up with TRBD1. The CDR3 loop spans 14 amino acids. Germline CDR1 SGHRS, CDR2 YFSETQ. The V segment lost 0 bases and the J segment 11 bases; nucleotides outside the gene matches: 8. This chain's CDR3 is CASSLVRQGVEAFF. The CDR3 nucleotides are TGCGCCAGCAGCTTGGTAAGACAGGGGGTAGAGGCTTTCTTT.

This chain uses TRBV7-9 with TRBJ2-5, with 12 bases identical to TRBD2. The germline CDR1 and CDR2 sequences are SEHNR and FQNEAQ (reference sequence). This CDR3 is built from 15 residues. J gave up 3 bases and V 5 bases, and 4 bases lay outside the gene matches. The CDR3 loop is CASSPRTSGEETQYF. CDR3 coding DNA: TGTGCCAGCAGCCCACGGACTAGCGGGGAAGAGACCCAGTACTTC.

This clonotype has just a few counts. The chain has TRBV29-1 and TRBJ2-7; 9 bases are a match to TRBD1. The CDR3 contains 13 residues. V shed 5 bases, J shed 4 bases, and the junction held 6 bases outside the gene matches. The germline gives CDR1 SQVTM, CDR2 ANQGSEA. The CDR3 reads CSVQTGGGYEQYF. The CDR3 nucleotides are TGCAGCGTTCAAACAGGGGGCGGGTACGAGCAGTACTTC.

Many counts were recorded for this clonotype. The J gene is TRBJ1-3, the V gene TRBV12-3 or TRBV12-4; D is ambiguous. CDR3 length: 15 residues. Between the trimmed V and J ends, which lost 1 base and 8 bases, there was a span of 15 bases. The chain's CDR3 is CASSLDRQQPYTIYF. DNA for the CDR3: TGTGCCAGCAGTTTAGATCGGCAACAACCCTACACCATATATTTT.

The chain uses TRBV28 and TRBJ2-1; D gene ambiguous. Germline V gene data show CDR1 as MDHEN and CDR2 as SYDVKM. The V end was cut by 6 bases, the J end by 5 bases, with 20 bases between. The CDR3 contains 16 residues. The CDR3 is CASRSPPGGVDNEQFF. As DNA, the CDR3 is TGTGCCAGCAGATCCCCACCGGGCGGAGTCGACAATGAGCAGTTCTTC.

This clonotype came up many times. This chain joins TRBV4-1 and TRBJ2-3; D might be TRBD1 (6 bases). Germline V gives CDR1 MGHRA, CDR2 YSYEKL. V was trimmed by 2 bases and J by 4 bases, leaving 7 bases between them. The length of the CDR3 is 13 residues. CDR3 loop: CASSQQGPDTQYF. The CDR3, as DNA: TGCGCCAGCAGCCAACAGGGGCCAGATACGCAGTATTTT.

This clonotype showed up just a few times. This chain uses TRBV20-1 with TRBJ2-1; 7 bases are shared with TRBD1. The V and J ends lost 5 bases and 5 bases, in that order; junction bases with no gene match: 12. This CDR3 is built from 15 residues. Germline CDR1 reads DFQATT; CDR2 reads SNEGSKA (reference sequence). The chain's CDR3 is CSAPPPGTDHNEQFF. As DNA, the CDR3 is TGCAGTGCTCCGCCCCCCGGGACAGACCACAATGAGCAGTTCTTC.